Listed below are T cell receptor beta chains from one sample, sequenced in a study of OX40 agonist ivuxolimab in advanced cancers. Method: immunoSEQ multiplex PCR; TCRdb's copy keeps in-frame clones and lacks some. Seen here are under 100,000 clones, 70% to 90% observed once, and the top ten hold 0.75% to 0.85%. The sample consisted of CD4+ or CD8+ T cells sorted from blood, taken in a trial of the OX40 agonist ivuxolimab. These receptors all come from an adult with an advanced solid tumor such as melanoma, head and neck, liver or kidney cancer. Each CDR3 is given with its conserved first and last residue. A D gene is named only where the DNA matches it firmly. Clone size is stated in some rows and not others, as once, few, many or a class when expanded.

V	size	J	D	DNA	CDR3
TRBV18	.	TRBJ1-5	.	TGTGCCAGCTCACCAGCTGGGCAGCCCCAGCATTTT	CASSPAGQPQHF
TRBV6-1	.	TRBJ2-7	.	TGTGCCAGCATGCGGGACAGACTTTACGAGCAGTACTTC	CASMRDRLYEQYF
TRBV10-3	.	TRBJ1-1	.	TGTGCCATCAGCACTGGGTCTCTTCGAGAAGGCACTGAAGCTTTCTTT	CAISTGSLREGTEAFF
TRBV18	.	TRBJ2-1	.	TGTGCCAGCTCACCAAGACCATGGGGTTCCTACAATGAGCAGTTCTTC	CASSPRPWGSYNEQFF
TRBV6-5	.	TRBJ2-7	TRBD2	TGTGCCAGCAGTTCAGGGACTATCCACGAGCAGTACTTC	CASSSGTIHEQYF
TRBV7-2	.	TRBJ2-7	TRBD1	TGTGCCAGCAGCTACTCGGGACAGGGGGCGAGTCAAGAGCAGTACTTC	CASSYSGQGASQEQYF
TRBV5-4	.	TRBJ1-5	.	TGTGCCAGCAGCTTGGGTGGACACGCGGGCAATCAGCCCCAGCATTTT	CASSLGGHAGNQPQHF
TRBV7-2	.	TRBJ1-2	.	TGTGCCAGCACCGAAAGGGGGGGCTATGGCTACACCTTC	CASTERGGYGYTF
TRBV18	.	TRBJ1-5	.	TGTGCCAGCTCACCAGGTGGGGTAGGCGGTCAGCCCCAGCATTTT	CASSPGGVGGQPQHF
TRBV7-2	.	TRBJ2-5	TRBD1	TGTGCCAGCAGCTCACAGGGGCTCCAAGAGACCCAGTACTTC	CASSSQGLQETQYF
TRBV7-2	.	TRBJ2-3	TRBD2	TGTGCCAGCAGCTTAGATCTAGCGGATGTAGATACGCAGTATTTT	CASSLDLADVDTQYF
TRBV9	.	TRBJ1-3	.	TGTGCCAGCAGCGTAGAATTCTACCCTGGAAACACCATATATTTT	CASSVEFYPGNTIYF
TRBV7-3	.	TRBJ1-4	TRBD1	TGTGCCAGCAGCTTAACGGGTCAGGGGGCTGAAAAACTGTTTTTT	CASSLTGQGAEKLFF
TRBV30	.	TRBJ2-3	.	TGTGCCTGGATTCCACCCGGAGATACGCAGTATTTT	CAWIPPGDTQYF
TRBV2	.	TRBJ1-5	.	TGTGCCAGCAGGGGTACGCATAGCAATCAGCCCCAGCATTTT	CASRGTHSNQPQHF
TRBV6-1	.	TRBJ1-2	TRBD1	TGTGCCAGTGACAGGGCCGAGAACTATGGCTACACCTTC	CASDRAENYGYTF
TRBV5-4	.	TRBJ2-5	.	TGTGCCAGCAGCTTACGTGGGGGGGCAGTGGAGACCCAGTACTTC	CASSLRGGAVETQYF
TRBV4-2	.	TRBJ1-5	.	TGTGCCAGCAGCCAAGATGTTAGTCAGCGCCGTCATTTT	CASSQDVSQRRHF
TRBV23-1	few	TRBJ2-3	.	TGCGCCAGCAGCCGCCGTCAGGGTTTCACAGATACGCAGTATTTT	CASSRRQGFTDTQYF
TRBV19	.	TRBJ1-3	TRBD1	TGTGCCAGTAGTATAGATGGGACAGGGATAGCCGCTCCGCGAGGCACCATATATTTT	CASSIDGTGIAAPRGTIYF
TRBV19	.	TRBJ1-2	.	TGTGCCAGTAGTATGGGGGACGCGAGGGACGGACTCTATGGCTACACCTTC	CASSMGDARDGLYGYTF
TRBV5-1	.	TRBJ2-5	TRBD2	TGCGCCAGCAGTTTTAGCGGGGGGTACGAAGAGACCCAGTACTTC	CASSFSGGYEETQYF
TRBV4-3	few	TRBJ1-1	.	TGCGCCAGCAGCCAGAGGTCGGGTTCGAACACTGAAGCTTTCTTT	CASSQRSGSNTEAFF
TRBV7-9	.	TRBJ1-4	TRBD1	TGTGCCAGCAGCTTCGGGACAGGGGAAGAAAAACTGTTTTTT	CASSFGTGEEKLFF
TRBV4-2	once	TRBJ1-1	.	TGTGCCAGCAGCCAAGTGGGGGAGACAGTTAAATTT	CASSQVGETVKF
TRBV5-4	.	TRBJ1-2	TRBD1	TGTGCCAGCAGCCCCGGACAGGGCACGGGCTACACCTTC	CASSPGQGTGYTF
TRBV25-1	.	TRBJ1-4	TRBD1	TGTGCCAGCAGTGAAGGATTTGGACAGGTCCGCGAAAAACTGTTTTTT	CASSEGFGQVREKLFF
TRBV7-2	.	TRBJ2-5	TRBD2	TGTGCCAGCAGCTGGGCTAGCGGGGGGCAAGAGACCCAGTACTTC	CASSWASGGQETQYF
TRBV6-6	.	TRBJ1-2	TRBD1	TGTGCCAGCAGTACCCCCTTAGGGACAGCTAACTATGGCTACACCTTC	CASSTPLGTANYGYTF
TRBV6-6	few	TRBJ1-5	.	TGTGCCAGCACTTCCCAAGGGGCGAGCAATCAGCCCCAGCATTTT	CASTSQGASNQPQHF
TRBV6-5	once	TRBJ2-1	TRBD1	TGTGCCAGCAGTGCTCCGGGACAGGGCTACAATGAGCAGTTCTTC	CASSAPGQGYNEQFF
TRBV11-1	.	TRBJ2-5	.	TGTGCCAGCAGCTCACAAGAGAAGGAGACCCAGTACTTC	CASSSQEKETQYF
TRBV11-2	.	TRBJ1-1	.	TGTGCCAGCAGCTTAGGCGTGAACACTGAAGCTTTCTTT	CASSLGVNTEAFF
TRBV6-5	once	TRBJ2-7	TRBD1	TGTGCCAGCAGTTTCGGACAGGGGCTATTTTACTACGAGCAGTACTTC	CASSFGQGLFYYEQYF
TRBV7-6	.	TRBJ2-5	.	TGTGCCAGCAGTCTCGACAAGCTAACCCAGTACTTC	CASSLDKLTQYF
TRBV7-2	.	TRBJ2-3	TRBD1	TGTGCCAGCAGCTTAGGGGGACAGCCCCCAGATACGCAGTATTTT	CASSLGGQPPDTQYF
TRBV2	.	TRBJ2-7	.	TGTGCCAGCAGTGAAACGCCAGGGGAGTCCTACGAGCAGTACTTC	CASSETPGESYEQYF
TRBV6-1	few	TRBJ1-6	.	TGTGCCAGCAGTGTGACAGGTTTGACTTCACCCCTCCACTTT	CASSVTGLTSPLHF
TRBV14	.	TRBJ1-3	.	TGTGCCAGCAGCCCGCGACAATCTGGAAACACCATATATTTT	CASSPRQSGNTIYF
TRBV6-1	.	TRBJ1-1	.	TGTGCCAGCAGTTTCCGGGACAAGGAAGCTTTCTTT	CASSFRDKEAFF
TRBV2	.	TRBJ2-1	.	TGTGCCAGCAGTGAAGTACAGGGTGGATTGGGTGAGCAGTTCTTC	CASSEVQGGLGEQFF
TRBV6-6	.	TRBJ2-3	TRBD1	TGTGCCAGCAGTGGACAGGGGAGGCCAGATACGCAGTATTTT	CASSGQGRPDTQYF
TRBV5-1	once	TRBJ2-6	.	TGCGCCAGCAGCTTTTCCGGGGCCAACGTCCTGACTTTC	CASSFSGANVLTF
TRBV7-2	.	TRBJ1-3	.	TGTGCCAGCAGCACCCAGGCCACCGGAAACACCATATATTTT	CASSTQATGNTIYF
TRBV11-2	.	TRBJ2-4	TRBD2	TGTGCCAGCAGCTTAGTTCCCGGGGGGGGTCCGGGCAAAAACATTCAGTACTTC	CASSLVPGGGPGKNIQYF
TRBV2	few	TRBJ2-1	TRBD2	TGTGCCAGCGTCAGCGGGGGGGGGACGAATGAGCAGTTCTTC	CASVSGGGTNEQFF
TRBV2	.	TRBJ2-7	.	TGTGCCAGCAGTGCCGGCTCGGGGTCCTACGAGCAGTACTTC	CASSAGSGSYEQYF
TRBV4-2	.	TRBJ2-5	TRBD1	TGTGCCAGCAGCCTAACAGGGGAGAGTCAAGAGACCCAGTACTTC	CASSLTGESQETQYF